The rows below give T cell receptor beta chains drawn from one sample of a study of STAT5B mutations in CD4+ large granular lymphocyte leukemia. Assay used: immunoSEQ multiplex PCR; TCRdb lists only in-frame clones, some missing. The repertoire holds around 25,000 clones, with 72% as singletons. The sequencing input was CD4+ T cells from blood buffy coats. Every receptor here comes from a human donor in good health. The CDR3 runs from the conserved cysteine through the conserved F or W. The D gene is left open where the match is weak.

>14|TRBD1|TRBJ1-1|TRBV6-5
CASSYLDRATEAFF
>13|NA|TRBJ1-6|TRBV28
CASYGGYNSPLHF
>13|NA|TRBJ2-7|TRBV30
CAWSVTGPYEQYF
>16|TRBD2|TRBJ2-5|TRBV7-2
CASSRRVAGVGETQYF
>15|TRBD2|TRBJ2-1|TRBV4-2
CASSQELAGGREQFF
>13|NA|TRBJ1-1|TRBV6-1
CASSVTGLTEAFF
>15|NA|TRBJ2-6|TRBV29-1
CSVGQFNSGANVLTF
>17|TRBD2|TRBJ2-2|TRBV4-2
CASSQEPGLANTGELFF
>13|TRBD1|TRBJ1-5|TRBV28
CASRNRGSQPQHF
>13|NA|TRBJ2-3|TRBV5-5
CASSLRDTDTQYF
>17|NA|TRBJ2-5|TRBV5-1
CASSLGLRRPLEETQYF
>14|NA|TRBJ1-2|TRBV10-3
CAISEGGSGYGYTF
>13|NA|TRBJ2-1|TRBV7-9
CASSLDYVGGRFF
>13|NA|TRBJ2-2|TRBV5-1
CATGGQNTGELFF
>13|NA|TRBJ1-6|TRBV6-6
CASSYSENSPLHF
>14|TRBD2|TRBJ2-7|TRBV18
CASSPRSSGYEQYF
>16|NA|TRBJ1-3|TRBV18
CASSPPSGVSGNTIYF
>14|TRBD2|TRBJ2-2|TRBV15
CATSRREGTGELFF
>13|NA|TRBJ2-7|TRBV2
CASSEHQGGGQYF
>15|TRBD2|TRBJ2-7|TRBV18
CASSQTSGGAYEQYF
>15|NA|TRBJ2-7|TRBV7-2
CASSLTGTAIYEQYF
>13|NA|TRBJ1-1|TRBV19
CASRVKPRTEAFF
>15|TRBD2|TRBJ2-1|TRBV28
CASRLAGGPYNEQFF
>15|NA|TRBJ2-3|TRBV2
CASRFGGPTSDTQYF
>16|TRBD2|TRBJ2-1|TRBV4-2
CASSQAGRGADNEQFF
>15|NA|TRBJ2-2|TRBV28
CASSLLDRDTGELFF
>17|TRBD2|TRBJ2-1|TRBV7-8
CASSLGTSGGALSEQFF
>15|NA|TRBJ2-7|TRBV7-3
CASSQQGGGVYEQYF
>14|NA|TRBJ2-5|TRBV1
CTSSPDSQVETQYF
>11|NA|TRBJ2-3|TRBV10-3
CAISGGNTQYF
>13|NA|TRBJ1-1|TRBV6-1
CASNFVVNTEAFF
>16|TRBD1|TRBJ2-7|TRBV7-2
CASSPRTGGFSYEQYF
>13|NA|TRBJ1-4|TRBV5-5
CASSLTEGEKLFF
>13|TRBD1|TRBJ1-2|TRBV5-1
CASGGQGGYGYTF
>15|TRBD1|TRBJ2-7|TRBV4-1
CASSPWTGDAYEQYF
>13|NA|TRBJ2-2|TRBV6-5
CASRGPYTGELFF
>17|TRBD1|TRBJ1-2|TRBV28
CASSPRTGISQNYGYTF
>14|NA|TRBJ2-5|TRBV5-5
CASSIPGGGETQYF
>17|NA|TRBJ1-1|TRBV28
CASRATPQWGVNTEAFF
>15|NA|TRBJ1-1|TRBV5-1
CASSLGLWVNTEAFF
>12|NA|TRBJ2-1|TRBV7-2
CASSLFLNEQFF
>16|TRBD1|TRBJ1-2|TRBV4-3
CASSQERGQRSYGYTF
>20|TRBD2|TRBJ2-1|TRBV27
CASSLTLAGTAIGSYNEQFF
>17|TRBD2|TRBJ2-3|TRBV5-1
CASSLELAGGGADTQYF
>13|NA|TRBJ2-2|TRBV7-2
CASSWTVTGELFF
>15|TRBD1|TRBJ1-2|TRBV5-1
CASSPRQGANYGYTF
>11|NA|TRBJ2-7|TRBV18
CASSPTYEQYF
>16|TRBD1|TRBJ1-2|TRBV28
CASSLSGQGLSYGYTF
>13|NA|TRBJ2-7|TRBV11-2
CASSLERDYEQYF